The rows below give T cell receptor beta chains drawn from one sample of a study of blood T cell repertoires in COVID-19. Clones were read by immunoSEQ multiplex PCR, and TCRdb kept only the in-frame ones, dropping some. Altogether 180,000 or so clones are present, about 86% being singletons, with the ten largest covering 6% to 8%. Sequencing was carried out using PBMCs or T cells enriched from blood (not recorded which). The receptors shown here come from a middle-aged man who had recovered from COVID-19. Both conserved end residues are part of each CDR3. The D gene is left open where the match is weak. A row's size may be missing; if present it is once, few, many or a size class.

D | size | J | V | CDR3 | DNA
TRBD1 | - | TRBJ1-1 | TRBV18 | CASSGTANTEAFF | TGTGCCAGCTCTGGGACAGCGAACACTGAAGCTTTCTTT
- | - | TRBJ1-1 | TRBV10-3 | CAISLDRGGTEAFF | TGTGCCATCAGCCTAGACAGAGGGGGAACTGAAGCTTTCTTT
- | - | TRBJ1-6 | TRBV27 | CASTSWVGALNSPLHF | TGTGCCAGCACGTCTTGGGTGGGGGCGCTTAATTCACCCCTCCACTTT
- | - | TRBJ1-3 | TRBV11-2 | CASSLELVGSGNTIYF | TGTGCCAGCAGCTTGGAGTTGGTAGGATCTGGAAACACCATATATTTT
- | - | TRBJ1-1 | TRBV5-4 | CASSLRGAATEAFF | TGTGCCAGCAGCTTGCGGGGGGCGGCCACTGAAGCTTTCTTT
TRBD1 | - | TRBJ1-3 | TRBV11-1 | CASSQRPGGSGNTIYF | TGTGCCAGCAGCCAACGACCAGGGGGCTCTGGAAACACCATATATTTT
TRBD1 | - | TRBJ2-7 | TRBV6-5 | CASGKRDSGREQYF | TGTGCCAGCGGCAAACGGGACAGCGGCCGGGAGCAGTACTTC
TRBD1 | few | TRBJ2-3 | TRBV20-1 | CSASFGQGAADTQYF | TGCAGTGCTAGTTTTGGACAGGGGGCCGCAGATACGCAGTATTTT
TRBD1 | few | TRBJ1-2 | TRBV7-2 | CASSFYGQGKNSGYTF | TGTGCCAGCAGCTTCTACGGACAGGGCAAAAATTCGGGCTACACCTTC
TRBD1 | few | TRBJ1-1 | TRBV4-2 | CASSQGGDSEAFF | TGTGCCAGCAGCCAAGGGGGGGACAGTGAAGCTTTCTTT
TRBD2 | many | TRBJ2-3 | TRBV6-4 | CASSEASGGPTDTQYF | TGTGCCAGCAGTGAGGCTAGCGGGGGGCCGACAGATACGCAGTATTTT
TRBD1 | once | TRBJ1-5 | TRBV25-1 | CASSEGTGGKLAQHF | TGTGCCAGCAGTGAAGGGACAGGGGGGAAGTTGGCCCAGCATTTT
- | - | TRBJ1-2 | TRBV2 | CASSEVRGWYTF | TGTGCCAGCAGTGAAGTCAGGGGATGGTACACCTTC
TRBD1 | - | TRBJ1-1 | TRBV6-5 | CASSQQGVGAFF | TGTGCCAGCAGTCAGCAGGGGGTTGGTGCTTTCTTT
- | - | TRBJ2-7 | TRBV11-2 | CASSRGRRVEYEQYF | TGTGCCAGCAGCCGTGGGAGGAGGGTAGAGTACGAGCAGTACTTC
- | few | TRBJ1-2 | TRBV5-1 | CASSPGGLHGYTF | TGCGCCAGCAGCCCAGGCGGACTCCACGGCTACACCTTC
TRBD1 | - | TRBJ1-2 | TRBV4-1 | CASSPGTGNNYGYTF | TGCGCCAGCAGCCCGGGGACAGGAAATAACTATGGCTACACCTTC
TRBD2 | - | TRBJ2-5 | TRBV30 | CAWRVSGAGGTQYF | TGTGCCTGGAGAGTTAGCGGGGCCGGCGGGACCCAGTACTTC
- | medium-sized | TRBJ1-6 | TRBV4-3 | CASSQEIQGFYSPLHF | TGCGCCAGCAGCCAAGAGATTCAGGGATTCTATTCACCCCTCCACTTT
- | few | TRBJ1-4 | TRBV4-2 | CASSQDGGSRNEKLFF | TGTGCCAGCAGCCAAGATGGGGGCAGTCGGAATGAAAAACTGTTTTTT
- | - | TRBJ1-2 | TRBV7-9 | CASSLQGYGYTF | TGTGCCAGCAGCTTGCAGGGGTATGGCTACACCTTC
- | - | TRBJ1-1 | TRBV5-1 | CASSWNPIAGMGNTEAFF | TGCGCCAGCAGCTGGAACCCGATCGCCGGGATGGGGAACACTGAAGCTTTCTTT
- | - | TRBJ2-7 | TRBV14 | CASSQLQESSYEQYF | TGTGCCAGCAGCCAATTACAGGAAAGTTCCTACGAGCAGTACTTC
TRBD2 | - | TRBJ2-3 | TRBV7-2 | CASSAGGLAGVDTQYF | TGTGCCAGCAGCGCTGGGGGGCTAGCGGGGGTTGATACGCAGTATTTT
TRBD1 | - | TRBJ1-1 | TRBV5-4 | CASSWDRGQFAFF | TGTGCCAGCAGCTGGGACAGGGGACAGTTCGCTTTCTTT
TRBD2 | - | TRBJ2-1 | TRBV18 | CASSPSLAGGQFF | TGTGCCAGCTCACCAAGCCTAGCGGGAGGACAGTTCTTC
TRBD1 | - | TRBJ2-7 | TRBV27 | CASSWTGPYEQYF | TGTGCCAGCAGTTGGACAGGGCCCTACGAGCAGTACTTC
TRBD1 | - | TRBJ1-4 | TRBV6-5 | CATHRDRDEKLFF | TGTGCCACCCACCGGGACAGGGATGAAAAACTGTTTTTT
- | - | TRBJ2-7 | TRBV2 | CASGLTGRHEQYF | TGTGCCAGTGGGTTGACAGGGAGGCACGAGCAGTACTTC
TRBD2 | - | TRBJ2-3 | TRBV4-2 | CASSQSIAGSTDTQYF | TGTGCCAGCAGCCAATCTATAGCGGGAAGCACAGATACGCAGTATTTT